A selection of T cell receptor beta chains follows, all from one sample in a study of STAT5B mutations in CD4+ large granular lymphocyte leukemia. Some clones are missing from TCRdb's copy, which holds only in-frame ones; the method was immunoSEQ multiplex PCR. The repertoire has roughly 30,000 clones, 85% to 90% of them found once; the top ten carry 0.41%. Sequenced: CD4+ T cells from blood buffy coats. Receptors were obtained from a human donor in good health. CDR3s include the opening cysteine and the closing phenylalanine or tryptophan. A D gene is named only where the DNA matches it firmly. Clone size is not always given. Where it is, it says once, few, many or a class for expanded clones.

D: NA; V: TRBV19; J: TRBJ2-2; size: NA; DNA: TGTGCCAGTAACGGACGATCGTCCGGGGAGCTGTTTTTT; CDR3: CASNGRSSGELFF
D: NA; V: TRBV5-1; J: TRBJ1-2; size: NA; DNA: TGCGCCAGCAGCTCCCCCCGGGGGCTGGGAGGAGATTTTGGCTACACCTTC; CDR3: CASSSPRGLGGDFGYTF
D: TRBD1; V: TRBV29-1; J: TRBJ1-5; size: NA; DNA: TGCAGCGTAGTGACAGGGGGGGACAATCAGCCCCAGCATTTT; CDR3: CSVVTGGDNQPQHF
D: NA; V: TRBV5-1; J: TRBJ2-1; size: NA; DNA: TGCGCCAGCAGCTTGCTCTCAGGGGATTACAATGAGCAGTTCTTC; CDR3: CASSLLSGDYNEQFF
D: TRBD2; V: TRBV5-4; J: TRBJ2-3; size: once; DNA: TGTGCCAGCAGCCTGGGGGGGAGCGGGAGCACAGATACGCAGTATTTT; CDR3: CASSLGGSGSTDTQYF
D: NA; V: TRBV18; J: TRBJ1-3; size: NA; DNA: TGTGCCAGCTCTCGCTCCTCAGACTCTGGAAACACCATATATTTT; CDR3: CASSRSSDSGNTIYF
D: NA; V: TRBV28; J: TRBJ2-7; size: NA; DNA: TGTGCCAGCAGTCCCAGCAAGGGCACCTACGAGCAGTACTTC; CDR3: CASSPSKGTYEQYF
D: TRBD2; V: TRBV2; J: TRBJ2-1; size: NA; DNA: TGTGCCAGCAGTACCGGGACTAGCTACTACAATGAGCAGTTCTTC; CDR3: CASSTGTSYYNEQFF
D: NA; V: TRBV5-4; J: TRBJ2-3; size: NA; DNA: TGTGCCAGCAGCTTTGGCGGGACGGGGACAGATACGCAGTATTTT; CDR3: CASSFGGTGTDTQYF
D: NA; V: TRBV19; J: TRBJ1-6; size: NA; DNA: TGTGCCACCGCCGAATCGTCTGGGACACCCCTCCACTTT; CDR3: CATAESSGTPLHF